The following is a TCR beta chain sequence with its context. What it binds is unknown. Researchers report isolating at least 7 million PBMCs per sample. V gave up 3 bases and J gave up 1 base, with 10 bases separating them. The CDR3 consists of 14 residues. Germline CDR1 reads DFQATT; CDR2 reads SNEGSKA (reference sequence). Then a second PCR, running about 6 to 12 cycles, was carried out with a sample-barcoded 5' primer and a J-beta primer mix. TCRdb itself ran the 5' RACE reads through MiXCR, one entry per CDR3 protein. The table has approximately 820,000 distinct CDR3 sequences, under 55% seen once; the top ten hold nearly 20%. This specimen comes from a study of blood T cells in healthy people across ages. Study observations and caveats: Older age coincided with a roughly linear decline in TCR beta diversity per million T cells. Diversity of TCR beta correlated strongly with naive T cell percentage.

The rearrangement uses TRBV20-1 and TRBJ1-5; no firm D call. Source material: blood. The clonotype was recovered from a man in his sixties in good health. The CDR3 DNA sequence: TGCAGTGCTAGTTTAGGGCAGAGCAATCAGCCCCAGCATTTT. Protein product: CSASLGQSNQPQHF.